The 6 T cell receptor beta chains given below trace back to one sample, sequenced in a study of graft-versus-host responses after intestinal transplantation. For these TCRs, the target antigens are not known. Clones were sequenced by immunoSEQ multiplex PCR, and TCRdb holds only the in-frame ones, with some missing. The table shows some 150,000 clones, with approximately 91% occurring only once. The sample was unstimulated CD4+ T cells sorted from spleen or lymph node cells, taken before intestinal transplant. Source of these receptors: a human donor who received an intestinal transplant.

V gene TRBV19 combines with J gene TRBJ1-1; 8 bases match TRBD1. The J segment lost 5 bases and the V segment lost 6 bases, leaving 8 bases of the junction unmatched. The germline CDR1 and CDR2 sequences are LNHDA and SQIVND (reference sequence). This CDR3 spans 14 amino acids. The CDR3 nucleotides are TGTGCCAGTAGCCTCCAACAGGGGGGGACTGAAGCTTTCTTT. Residues: CASSLQQGGTEAFF.

This clone has only one observation. This chain links TRBV28 with TRBJ1-1; tentatively, D is TRBD1 (6 bases). CDR1 is MDHEN, CDR2 SYDVKM, per germline. The CDR3 consists of 17 residues. The germline V and J ends were trimmed by 6 bases and 1 base, with 21 bases remaining between them. The CDR3 sequence: CASRLGGPGHQNTEAFF. CDR3 sequence (DNA): TGTGCCAGCAGGCTGGGGGGACCGGGACACCAGAACACTGAAGCTTTCTTT.

The sample holds one count of this clone. The rearrangement joins TRBV5-1 to TRBJ2-1, with 9 bases that match TRBD2. The germline CDR1 and CDR2 sequences are SGHRS and YFSETQ. The CDR3 sequence is 15 residues long. The J segment lost 8 bases and the V segment lost 4 bases, leaving 10 bases of the junction unmatched. CDR3 sequence reads: CASSNLAGVGDEQFF. CDR3 in DNA: TGCGCCAGCAGCAATTTAGCGGGAGTAGGCGATGAGCAGTTCTTC.

This clone was seen just once. The CDR3 DNA is TGTGCCAGCAGCGCCCCGCCTAGCGGAGATTACGAGCAGTACTTC. This codes for CASSAPPSGDYEQYF. The gene calls are TRBV7-2 and TRBJ2-7; the match to TRBD2 covers 7 bases. V was pared by 5 bases and J by 4 bases, with 11 bases of the junction left unmatched. The CDR3 consists of 15 residues. Germline CDR1 SGHTA, CDR2 FQGNSA.

The chain recombines TRBV9 with TRBJ2-1; D gene ambiguous. The CDR3 totals 17 residues. V lost 0 bases and J 9 bases, leaving 22 bases between the germline ends. Germline-derived CDR1 and CDR2 are SGDLS and YYNGEE. The CDR3 region is CASSVAFRATGPAEQFF. In nucleotides, the CDR3 is TGTGCCAGCAGCGTAGCCTTCCGGGCCACCGGACCCGCTGAGCAGTTCTTC.

The chain carries TRBV5-1 and TRBJ1-1, with D possibly being TRBD1 (5 bases). V dropped 0 bases and J dropped 0 bases, with 9 bases sitting between them. CDR1 is SGHRS and CDR2 is YFSETQ in the germline V gene. The CDR3 loop spans 15 amino acids. DNA of the CDR3: TGCGCCAGCAGCTTGGCCGGGACGGTGAACACTGAAGCTTTCTTT. Translation gives CASSLAGTVNTEAFF.